A selection of T cell receptor beta chains follows, all from one sample in a study of Ad26.COV2.S vaccination and SARS-CoV-2 variants. Data came from immunoSEQ multiplex PCR; TCRdb stores just in-frame clones and leaves some out. The sample carries about 420,000 clones, approximately 88% recorded once. This specimen was peripheral blood, taken in a trial of Ad26.COV2.S vaccine versus placebo. The receptor set was obtained from a person aged 18-60 years who received the Ad26.COV2.S COVID-19 vaccine or a placebo. The CDR3 runs from the conserved cysteine through the conserved F or W. The order of the fields is J gene, V gene, CDR3 length, CDR3 protein.

J: TRBJ2-3
V: TRBV21-1
length: 17
CDR3: CASSKGGTSFHPDTQYF

J: TRBJ1-6
V: TRBV30
length: 14
CDR3: CAWTDSGRNSPLHF

J: TRBJ2-2
V: TRBV19
length: 13
CDR3: CASRLQNTGELFF

J: TRBJ1-2
V: TRBV16
length: 14
CDR3: CASSNRRDSLGYTF

J: TRBJ1-1
V: TRBV6-2/TRBV6-3
length: 14
CDR3: CASSQTGLNTEAFF

J: TRBJ1-3
V: TRBV7-3
length: 15
CDR3: CASSSTGLSGNTIYF

J: TRBJ2-7
V: TRBV7-2
length: 16
CDR3: CASSLAGSQTAYEQYF

J: TRBJ1-2
V: TRBV28
length: 13
CDR3: CASSLLQSYGYTF

J: TRBJ2-5
V: TRBV5-1
length: 15
CDR3: CASSLDQGAGETQYF

J: TRBJ1-3
V: TRBV5-4
length: 14
CDR3: CASSFTGRGNTIYF

J: TRBJ1-5
V: TRBV6-9
length: 16
CDR3: CASSYSKGPDNQPQHF

J: TRBJ1-2
V: TRBV20-1
length: 11
CDR3: CSASRQASYTF

J: TRBJ1-1
V: TRBV7-2
length: 14
CDR3: CASSLAMTASRAFF

J: TRBJ2-5
V: TRBV19
length: 16
CDR3: CASSNPGQGLGETQYF

J: TRBJ2-1
V: TRBV19
length: 16
CDR3: CASSIDHGGGHNEQFF

J: TRBJ2-1
V: TRBV28
length: 17
CDR3: CASAQGGGTGTYNEQFF

J: TRBJ2-5
V: TRBV5-4
length: 14
CDR3: CASSPGGPKETQYF

J: TRBJ1-2
V: TRBV7-2
length: 15
CDR3: CASSLMAVGNYGYTF

J: TRBJ1-2
V: TRBV6-5
length: 13
CDR3: CASSSTGSGGYTF

J: TRBJ1-1
V: TRBV4-3
length: 15
CDR3: CASSRRQGGNTEAFF

J: TRBJ2-2
V: TRBV11-2
length: 18
CDR3: CASSTRRFGGANTGELFF

J: TRBJ2-3
V: TRBV5-1
length: 14
CDR3: CASSLDGRGDTQYF

J: TRBJ2-7
V: TRBV28
length: 17
CDR3: CASSLNLAGGPSYEQYF

J: TRBJ2-7
V: TRBV14
length: 11
CDR3: CASSPLDEQYF

J: TRBJ2-7
V: TRBV7-2
length: 14
CDR3: CASSLVQGSREQYF

J: TRBJ2-7
V: TRBV12-3/TRBV12-4
length: 11
CDR3: CASSSPGEKYF

J: TRBJ1-1
V: TRBV13
length: 17
CDR3: CASSFPGQVTMNTEAFF